This TCR beta chain comes out of a study of early T cells in non-severe SARS-CoV-2 infection. V was shortened by 2 bases and J by 7 bases, with 4 bases between the two germline ends. Germline V CDR1 and CDR2: SGHNT, YYREEE (reference sequence). This CDR3 region has 11 residues. TCRdb re-analysed the 5' RACE reads in MiXCR, keeping a single row per CDR3 protein. The data show roughly 40,000 distinct CDR3 sequences, less than 8.5% seen once. This clonotype has at least ten counts. The sequence came from an adult who was a healthcare worker with PCR-confirmed SARS-CoV-2 infection or an uninfected control (not recorded which). The chain has TRBV5-4 and TRBJ2-1; no clear D. The sample taken for sequencing was whole blood. The CDR3 DNA reads TGTGCCAGCAGCTTCTTAAATGAGCAGTTCTTC. Translated, it gives CASSFLNEQFF. Based on the CDR3 plus reference TRBV5-4 and TRBJ2-1, the full variable domain is ETGVTQSPTHLIKTRGQQVTLRCSSQSGHNTVSWYQQALGQGPQFIFQYYREEENGRGNFPPRFSGLQFPNYSSELNVNALELDDSALYLCASSFLNEQFFGPGTRLTVL.